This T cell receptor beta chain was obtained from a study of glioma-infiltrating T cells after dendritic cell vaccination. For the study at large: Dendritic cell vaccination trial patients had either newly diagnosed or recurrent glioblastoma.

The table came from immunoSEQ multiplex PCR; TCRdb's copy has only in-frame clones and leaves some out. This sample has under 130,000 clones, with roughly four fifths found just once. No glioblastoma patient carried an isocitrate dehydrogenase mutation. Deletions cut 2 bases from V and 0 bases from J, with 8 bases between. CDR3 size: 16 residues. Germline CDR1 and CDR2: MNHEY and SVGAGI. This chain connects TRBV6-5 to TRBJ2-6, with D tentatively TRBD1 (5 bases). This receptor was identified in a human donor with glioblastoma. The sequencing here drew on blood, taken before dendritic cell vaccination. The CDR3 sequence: CASSYRRGSGANVLTF. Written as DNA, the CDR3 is TGTGCCAGCAGTTACCGAAGGGGCTCTGGGGCCAACGTCCTGACTTTC.